A single sample is the source of the 25 T cell receptor beta chains below, sequenced in a study of control samples from healthy donors and cancer patients. Clones were read by immunoSEQ multiplex PCR, and TCRdb kept only the in-frame ones, dropping some. The sample consists of over 10,000 clones, about 75% of them appearing once. The sequenced material came from formalin-fixed, paraffin-embedded tissue. The receptors originated from a male donor with melanoma.

The chain is built from TRBV7-2 and TRBJ1-2, with 8 bases fitting TRBD1. The CDR3 spans 14 residues. The V segment lost 3 bases and the J segment 7 bases; nucleotides outside the gene matches: 7. The germline V gene encodes CDR1 SGHTA and CDR2 FQGNSA. The CDR3 here is CASSFGQGLAGYTF. CDR3 bases: TGTGCCAGCAGCTTCGGACAGGGCTTAGCTGGCTACACCTTC.

V is TRBV6-5 and J is TRBJ1-5; D remains unclear. The CDR3 covers 13 residues. V gave up 8 bases and J gave up 0 bases, with 8 bases separating them. CDR1 MNHEY and CDR2 SVGAGI come from the germline V gene. CDR3 in amino acids: CASVWDSNQPQHF. CDR3 coding DNA: TGTGCCAGCGTGTGGGATAGCAATCAGCCCCAGCATTTT.

The J gene is TRBJ2-1, the V gene TRBV14, with a tentative D call TRBD2 (6 bases). The CDR3 is 14 residues long. Germline CDR1 is SGHDN and CDR2 is FVKESK. The V end was cut by 4 bases, the J end by 9 bases, with 16 bases between. CDR3 residues: CASSPVQGGSEQFF. The DNA for the CDR3 is TGTGCCAGCAGCCCAGTCCAGGGAGGCTCTGAGCAGTTCTTC.

The chain carries TRBV14 and TRBJ2-5; the D is unclear. This CDR3 has 16 residues. V lost 4 bases, J lost 1 base, and 16 bases lay in between. In germline, CDR1 is SGHDN, CDR2 FVKESK. This chain's CDR3 is CASSRVIGLGQETQYF. CDR3 in DNA: TGTGCCAGCAGCCGAGTAATAGGGTTGGGCCAAGAGACCCAGTACTTC. The full variable domain, with the rest looked up from reference TRBV14 and TRBJ2-5, is EAGVTQFPSHSVIEKGQTVTLRCDPISGHDNLYWYRRVMGKEIKFLLHFVKESKQDESGMPNNRFLAERTGGTYSTLKVQPAELEDSGVYFCASSRVIGLGQETQYFGPGTRLLVL.

The rearrangement uses TRBV11-3 and TRBJ1-5; D ambiguous. The CDR3 is 15 amino acids. The germline V and J ends were trimmed by 7 bases and 3 bases, with 16 bases remaining between them. Germline V gene sequence: CDR1 SGHNT, CDR2 YENEEA. CDR3 sequence reads: CASTKGLQSNQPQHF. CDR3 bases: TGTGCCAGCACTAAAGGGCTACAGTCCAATCAGCCCCAGCATTTT.

This clone showed up just a few times. The chain uses TRBV25-1 and TRBJ1-2; no clear D gene. Deletions cut 2 bases from V and 6 bases from J, with 10 bases between. CDR1 MGHDK and CDR2 SYGVNS come from the germline V gene. The CDR3 has 13 amino acids. The CDR3 reads CASSERPADGYTF. The CDR3 DNA reads TGTGCCAGCAGTGAAAGGCCAGCAGATGGCTACACCTTC.

The rearrangement uses TRBV3-1 (or the pseudogene TRBV3-2) and TRBJ1-4; 8 bases line up with TRBD1. V shed 4 bases and J 4 bases; nucleotides not matched to a gene: 5. Germline V gene data show CDR1 as LGHDT and CDR2 as YNNKEL (reference sequence). The CDR3 is 15 amino acids. The chain's CDR3 is CASSRDGTGNEKLFF. The CDR3 bases are TGTGCCAGCAGCCGAGACGGGACAGGTAATGAAAAACTGTTTTTT.

The J gene is TRBJ1-1, the V gene TRBV12-3 or TRBV12-4, with a weak D call TRBD1 (5 bases). The CDR3 contains 12 residues. Deletions cut 7 bases from V and 9 bases from J, with 15 bases between. CDR3: CASTLIRGKAFF. Here the CDR3 DNA reads TGTGCCAGCACCCTTATACGGGGGAAAGCTTTCTTT.

This clone was seen just once. The rearrangement links TRBV7-9 to TRBJ2-5; D possibly corresponds to TRBD1 (5 bases). Germline lookup yields CDR1 SEHNR and CDR2 FQNEAQ (reference sequence). V was cut by 1 base and J by 5 bases, with 11 bases left in between. The CDR3 is made up of 14 amino acids. CDR3 coding DNA: TGTGCCAGCAGCTTAGGGTCAGGGCGTGAGACCCAGTACTTC. This translates into CASSLGSGRETQYF.

V usage is TRBV6-5 and J usage is TRBJ1-5; D may be TRBD1 (6 bases). CDR1 MNHEY and CDR2 SVGAGI come from the germline V gene. The CDR3 covers 14 residues. Trimming left V 5 bases short and J 4 bases short, with 12 bases between. In nucleotides, the CDR3 is TGTGCCAGCAGTAAGCAAGGGGGGAATCAGCCCCAGCATTTT. Translating gives CASSKQGGNQPQHF.

The rearrangement uses TRBV6-2 or TRBV6-3 and TRBJ2-7, with D possibly being TRBD2 (7 bases). The CDR3 is 16 residues long. The germline V gene encodes CDR1 MNHEY and CDR2 SVGEGT. V lost 0 bases and J lost 2, with 14 bases in between. CDR3 bases: TGTGCCAGCAGTTACTCCAGGACTAGGGGGGCCTACGAGCAGTACTTC. It is translated as CASSYSRTRGAYEQYF.

The gene calls are TRBV4-1 and TRBJ1-1, with TRBD1 matching over 8 bases. The CDR3 runs 15 residues. Germline CDR1 MGHRA, CDR2 YSYEKL. J gave up 4 bases and V 5 bases, and 9 bases lay outside the gene matches. CDR3 region: CASSTTDREGTEAFF. CDR3 DNA sequence: TGCGCCAGCAGCACGACGGACAGGGAGGGCACTGAAGCTTTCTTT.

J is TRBJ1-4 and V is TRBV28; a possible D gene is TRBD1 (6 bases). This CDR3 has 16 residues. The V end lost 1 base, the J end lost 7 bases, and 16 bases lay between the germline ends. Per germline, CDR1 MDHEN and CDR2 SYDVKM. CDR3 nucleotides: TGTGCCAGCAGTTTATTCGGGACAACCGGGAGTGAAAAACTGTTTTTT. It specifies CASSLFGTTGSEKLFF.

The V call is TRBV2, the J call TRBJ2-7; 8 nucleotides align to TRBD2. Germline-derived CDR1 and CDR2 are SNHLY and FYNNEI. The ends lost 3 bases at V and 0 bases at J; junction bases unmatched: 10. There are 17 residues in the CDR3. The CDR3 DNA is TGTGCCAGCAGTGAGAATAGCGGGGCAGATTTCTCCTACGAGCAGTACTTC. Residues: CASSENSGADFSYEQYF.

The chain joins TRBV29-1 to TRBJ1-3; 7 nucleotides agree with TRBD1. The length of the CDR3 is 16 residues. The germline V gene encodes CDR1 SQVTM and CDR2 ANQGSEA. The J segment lost 0 bases and the V segment lost 3 bases, leaving 8 bases of the junction unmatched. The CDR3 region has the DNA TGCAGCGTTGACCTCCGCCGGGACAGCTCTGGAAACACCATATATTTT. Translated, it gives CSVDLRRDSSGNTIYF.

This clone was observed once. V usage is TRBV11-2 and J usage is TRBJ1-1; 7 positions agree with TRBD1. J lost 3 bases, V lost 5 bases, and 9 bases had no gene match. The CDR3 runs 15 residues. CDR1 is SGHAT and CDR2 is FQNNGV in the germline V gene. Here the CDR3 reads CASSAMTGRDTEAFF. CDR3 DNA: TGTGCCAGCAGCGCAATGACAGGGAGGGACACTGAAGCTTTCTTT.

With respect to this clone: Being one base from a much bigger clone, this may be a read error. The gene calls are TRBV7-9 and TRBJ2-4; D is unresolved. The CDR3 is made up of 14 amino acids. The V end was cut by 7 bases, the J end by 1 base, with 11 bases between. Germline V gene data show CDR1 as SEHNR and CDR2 as FQNEAQ (reference sequence). CDR3 coding DNA: TGTGCCAGCAACTTTCCCGGGGCCAAAAACATTCAGTACTTC. This codes for CASNFPGAKNIQYF.

V gene TRBV9 combines with J gene TRBJ1-5; D is unresolved. The V and J ends lost 0 bases and 4 bases respectively, with 8 bases between them. The CDR3 contains 14 residues. Germline V CDR1 and CDR2: SGDLS, YYNGEE. This CDR3 is CASSVDNSNQPQHF. The CDR3 DNA follows: TGTGCCAGCAGCGTAGACAACAGTAATCAGCCCCAGCATTTT.

The rearrangement links TRBV18 to TRBJ2-5; a possible D gene is TRBD2 (6 bases). Germline V gives CDR1 KGHSH, CDR2 LQKENI. This CDR3 is built from 13 residues. V lost 3 bases, J lost 7 bases, and 12 bases lay in between. This CDR3 reads CASSPIEGGTQYF. The CDR3 coding sequence is TGTGCCAGCTCACCCATAGAGGGAGGGACCCAGTACTTC.

The rearrangement links TRBV2 to TRBJ1-1; D is uncertain. The CDR3 has 12 amino acids. Germline loops: CDR1 SNHLY, CDR2 FYNNEI. Trimming removed 6 bases from V and 4 bases from J, with 9 bases in between. CDR3: CASSTLGTEAFF. In nucleotides, the CDR3 is TGTGCCAGCAGCACCCTCGGCACTGAAGCTTTCTTT.

This clone appeared a single time. V is TRBV24-1 and J is TRBJ2-3, with a possible D match to TRBD2 (6 bases). This CDR3 spans 15 amino acids. Trimming took off 4 bases at V and 3 bases at J, with 13 bases between the two ends. Germline V gene lookup returns CDR1 KGHDR and CDR2 SFDVKD. CDR3 in amino acids: CATSDRGATTDTQYF. DNA for the CDR3: TGTGCCACCAGTGACCGCGGGGCGACGACAGATACGCAGTATTTT.

This clone has only a few counts. The chain uses TRBV30 and TRBJ2-5, with a possible D match to TRBD2 (6 bases). V lost 6 bases and J 4 bases, leaving 21 bases between the germline ends. Looked up from germline, CDR1 is GTSNPN and CDR2 is SVGIG (reference sequence). The CDR3 runs 15 residues. The CDR3 sequence: CACAKGWQGGETQYF. CDR3 sequence (DNA): TGTGCCTGCGCCAAGGGTTGGCAGGGAGGAGAGACCCAGTACTTC.

J is TRBJ1-1 and V is TRBV14; D may be TRBD1 (5 bases). The germline CDR1 and CDR2 sequences are SGHDN and FVKESK. CDR3 size: 14 residues. V shed 3 bases and J shed 4 bases, with 12 bases lying between them. The CDR3 is CASSHRGIGTEAFF. Written as DNA, the CDR3 is TGTGCCAGCAGCCATAGGGGTATCGGCACTGAAGCTTTCTTT.

This clone is labeled as large. The chain links TRBV9 to TRBJ2-3; D gene unclear. V was clipped by 2 bases and J by 4 bases, with 8 bases between them. The CDR3 spans 13 residues. From germline, CDR1 is SGDLS and CDR2 YYNGEE. DNA for the CDR3: TGTGCCAGCAGCGTCGAGCCCGCAGATACGCAGTATTTT. Protein product: CASSVEPADTQYF.

As regards this clone: Mismatch with germline at one junction end may stem from a read error. The CDR3 is CVSSPPRGAGNTEAFF. The CDR3 DNA sequence: TGTGTCAGCTCACCACCGAGGGGGGCAGGGAACACTGAAGCTTTCTTT. The chain employs TRBV18 and TRBJ1-1, with TRBD1 as a possible D gene (6 bases). From germline, CDR1 is KGHSH and CDR2 LQKENI. This CDR3 contains 16 residues. The variable domain in full, completed from reference TRBV18 and TRBJ1-1, reads NAGVMQNPRHLVRRRGQEARLRCSPMKGHSHVYWYRQLPEEGLKFMVYLQKENIIDESGMPKERFSAEFPKEGPSILRIQQVVRGDSAAYFCVSSPPRGAGNTEAFFGQGTRLTVV.